This T cell receptor (beta chain) stems from a study of cytomegalovirus exposure and HLA in healthy donors. Broader study findings: Researchers reported that a few CMV-associated chains were confirmed in vitro as CMV antigen-specific. Some TCR beta chains (around 180 of them) were listed as cytomegalovirus-associated.

Of note for this clone: What it binds is not known.

This CDR3 has 14 amino acids. Germline CDR1 reads SGHRS; CDR2 reads YFSETQ. The V gene end was trimmed by 3 bases and the J gene end by 5 bases; junction bases not matched to a gene: 5. The method was immunoSEQ multiplex PCR; TCRdb's version includes in-frame clones alone and lacks a portion of them. The table shows tens of thousands of clones, with roughly 93% occurring only once. The source material was PBMCs. This TCR was sampled from a young man in good health and CMV-seronegative. This rearrangement joins TRBV5-1 to TRBJ1-2, with TRBD1 matching 9 bases. Here the CDR3 reads CASSWTGAGYGYTF. CDR3 nucleotide sequence: TGCGCCAGCAGCTGGACAGGGGCTGGATATGGCTACACCTTC.